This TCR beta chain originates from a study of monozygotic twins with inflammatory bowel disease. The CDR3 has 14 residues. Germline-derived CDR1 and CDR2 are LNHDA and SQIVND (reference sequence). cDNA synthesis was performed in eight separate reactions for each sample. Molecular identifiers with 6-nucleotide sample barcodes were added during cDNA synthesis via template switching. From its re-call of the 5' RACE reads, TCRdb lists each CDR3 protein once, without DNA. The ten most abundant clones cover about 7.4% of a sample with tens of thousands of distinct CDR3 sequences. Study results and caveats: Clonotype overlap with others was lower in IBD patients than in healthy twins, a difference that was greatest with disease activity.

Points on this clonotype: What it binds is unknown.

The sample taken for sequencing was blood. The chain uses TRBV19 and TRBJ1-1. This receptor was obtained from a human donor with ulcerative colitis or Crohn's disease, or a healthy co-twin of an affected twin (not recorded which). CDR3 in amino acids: CASLIGVGDTEAFF.